Listed here are 21 T cell receptor beta chains from one sample, sequenced in a study of cytomegalovirus exposure and HLA in healthy donors. This PCR relied on a set of 60 Vbeta primers and 13 Jbeta primers. This table comes from immunoSEQ multiplex PCR, and its TCRdb copy is limited to in-frame clones, with some not included. This sample has about 140,000 clones, with about 79% found just once. The material sequenced was PBMCs. The receptors were gathered from a male donor in good health and CMV-seronegative.

The J gene is TRBJ1-1, the V gene TRBV6-5, with D perhaps matching TRBD1 (5 bases). Deletions cut 2 bases from V and 4 bases from J, with 11 bases between. The germline V gene encodes CDR1 MNHEY and CDR2 SVGAGI. There are 14 residues in the CDR3. Here the CDR3 DNA reads TGTGCCAGCAGTTACCTGGGACTTGTCACTGAAGCTTTCTTT. It encodes CASSYLGLVTEAFF.

V usage is TRBV6-1 and J usage is TRBJ1-2; D call uncertain. The CDR3 is 14 residues long. V gave up 0 bases and J gave up 4 bases, with 9 bases separating them. The V gene's germline CDR1 is MNHNS and CDR2 SASEGT. CDR3: CASSEAEVPYGYTF. In nucleotides, the CDR3 is TGTGCCAGCAGTGAAGCGGAGGTCCCCTATGGCTACACCTTC.

This chain joins TRBV6-1 and TRBJ2-7; possible D gene TRBD1, 5 bases. Trimming cost V 7 bases and J 1 base, with 11 bases left between them. The V gene's germline CDR1 is MNHNS and CDR2 SASEGT. This CDR3 region has 13 residues. The CDR3 coding sequence is TGTGCCAGCACGGACACGACTTCCTACGAGCAGTACTTC. It yields the protein CASTDTTSYEQYF.

On this clone: Other DNA sequences in this specimen translate into the identical CDR3. Written as DNA, the CDR3 is TGCGCCAGCAGCTTGGTCCGGGAGGCCTACAATGAGCAGTTCTTC. Its translation is CASSLVREAYNEQFF. The chain carries TRBV5-1 and TRBJ2-1, with 7 bases lining up with TRBD2. CDR3 length equals 15 residues. The V gene's germline CDR1 is SGHRS and CDR2 YFSETQ. The trim removed 0 bases at V and 2 bases at J, leaving 2 bases unmatched. The variable domain in full, completed from reference TRBV5-1 and TRBJ2-1, reads KAGVTQTPRYLIKTRGQQVTLSCSPISGHRSVSWYQQTPGQGLQFLFEYFSETQRNKGNFPGRFSGRQFSNSRSEMNVSTLELGDSALYLCASSLVREAYNEQFFGPGTRLTVL.

The rearrangement joins TRBV5-1 to TRBJ2-3; 8 bases line up with TRBD2. Trimming removed 7 bases from V and 4 bases from J; junction bases left unmatched: 8. The CDR3 totals 14 residues. Per the germline V gene, CDR1 is SGHRS and CDR2 is YFSETQ. This CDR3 reads CASQAGAGADTQYF. CDR3 DNA sequence: TGCGCCAGCCAAGCGGGAGCCGGCGCAGATACGCAGTATTTT. Complete variable domain (other parts from reference TRBV5-1 and TRBJ2-3): KAGVTQTPRYLIKTRGQQVTLSCSPISGHRSVSWYQQTPGQGLQFLFEYFSETQRNKGNFPGRFSGRQFSNSRSEMNVSTLELGDSALYLCASQAGAGADTQYFGPGTRLTVL.

CDR3 amino acids: CASSLAGTGLYGYTF. As DNA, the CDR3 is TGTGCCAGCAGCTTAGCGGGGACAGGCCTCTATGGCTACACCTTC. V usage is TRBV7-2 and J usage is TRBJ1-2, with 8 bases matching TRBD1. This CDR3 comprises 15 residues. J was trimmed by 4 bases and V by 0 bases; bases with no gene match: 4. Germline V CDR1 and CDR2: SGHTA, FQGNSA.

The chain recombines TRBV7-3 with TRBJ2-7; TRBD2 aligns across 7 bases. V was pared by 6 bases and J by 2 bases, with 4 bases of the junction left unmatched. In germline, CDR1 is SGHTA, CDR2 FQGTGA. CDR3 length: 13 amino acids. The CDR3 spells CASRSSGTYEQYF. The DNA of the CDR3 is TGTGCCAGCAGGTCTAGCGGAACCTACGAGCAGTACTTC.

The V call is TRBV20-1, the J call TRBJ2-1, with D hard to call. In germline, CDR1 is DFQATT, CDR2 SNEGSKA (reference sequence). CDR3 length: 11 residues. The ends were cut back, 2 bases at V and 8 bases at J, with 7 bases in the middle. The CDR3 nucleotides are TGCAGTGCTAGACACCAGGATGAGCAGTTCTTC. Protein product: CSARHQDEQFF.

The table lists this clone with a few counts. V usage is TRBV5-4 and J usage is TRBJ2-7; the match to TRBD1 covers 8 bases. Germline loops: CDR1 SGHNT, CDR2 YYREEE (reference sequence). The CDR3 loop spans 14 amino acids. V gave up 4 bases and J gave up 4 bases; unmatched junction bases: 7. CDR3 sequence: CASSPDRGLYEQYF. The DNA of the CDR3 is TGTGCCAGCAGCCCAGACAGGGGTCTATACGAGCAGTACTTC.

V is TRBV30 and J is TRBJ2-7; TRBD1 matches at 12 bases. Germline CDR1 GTSNPN, CDR2 SVGIG (reference sequence). V lost 2 bases to trimming and J lost 4 bases; unmatched junction nucleotides: 6. The CDR3 has 15 amino acids. In nucleotides, the CDR3 is TGTGCCTGGAGTCCACCGGGACAGGGGGCTTACGAGCAGTACTTC. It is translated as CAWSPPGQGAYEQYF.

The chain couples TRBV29-1 to TRBJ1-2, with D unclear. The V end lost 2 bases, the J end lost 3 bases, and 7 bases lay between the germline ends. This CDR3 has 12 amino acids. Germline values: CDR1 SQVTM, CDR2 ANQGSEA. This CDR3 is CSVEPEDYGYTF. In DNA form, the CDR3 reads TGCAGCGTTGAACCAGAAGACTATGGCTACACCTTC.

The chain recombines TRBV6-5 with TRBJ1-1; D might be TRBD1 (6 bases). V lost 8 bases and J lost 3, with 16 bases in between. The CDR3 runs to 14 residues. Germline loops: CDR1 MNHEY, CDR2 SVGAGI. In nucleotides, the CDR3 is TGTGCCAGCGAGGGTCAAACAGGGTACACTGAAGCTTTCTTT. Encoded protein: CASEGQTGYTEAFF.

In nucleotides, the CDR3 is TGCAGCGGTAGGACTGCGGGAGAACCTGGGGACACTGAAGCTTTCTTT. Its translation is CSGRTAGEPGDTEAFF. The genes are TRBV29-1 and TRBJ1-1, with D uncertain. Trimming cost V 7 bases and J 3 bases, with 24 bases left between them. The germline V gene has CDR1 SQVTM and CDR2 ANQGSEA. This CDR3 is built from 16 residues. The variable domain in full, with the rest retrieved from reference TRBV29-1 and TRBJ1-1, is SAVISQKPSRDICQRGTSLTIQCQVDSQVTMMFWYRQQPGQSLTLIATANQGSEATYESGFVIDKFPISRPNLTFSTLTVSNMSPEDSSIYLCSGRTAGEPGDTEAFFGQGTRLTVV.

The chain couples TRBV6-5 to TRBJ1-5; 8 bases map to TRBD1. This CDR3 is 13 amino acids long. V gave up 6 bases and J gave up 7 bases; unmatched junction bases: 5. Germline-derived CDR1 and CDR2 are MNHEY and SVGAGI. The CDR3 region is CASRDRAGQPQHF. In DNA form, the CDR3 reads TGTGCCAGCAGGGACAGGGCGGGACAGCCCCAGCATTTT.

The rearrangement joins TRBV6-1 to TRBJ1-5, with TRBD1 matching 9 bases. CDR1 and CDR2 (germline): MNHNS, SASEGT. The CDR3 has 15 amino acids. The V and J ends lost 6 bases and 5 bases, in that order; junction bases with no gene match: 8. CDR3 bases: TGTGCCAGCAGCCACCGGGACAGGGATCATCAGCCCCAGCATTTT. Translating gives CASSHRDRDHQPQHF.

The gene calls are TRBV5-6 and TRBJ2-1; 8 bases match TRBD2. The germline V gene has CDR1 SGHDT and CDR2 YYEEEE. The CDR3 is made up of 17 amino acids. The junction had 16 bases not matched to a gene; V was cut back by 2 bases and J by 9 bases. This chain's CDR3 is CASSLFLLGGGRVEQFF. The DNA for the CDR3 is TGTGCCAGCAGCTTATTTCTGCTGGGCGGGGGGCGGGTTGAGCAGTTCTTC.

The genes are TRBV2 and TRBJ2-1; 9 nucleotides match TRBD2. This CDR3 is built from 11 residues. Unmatched junction bases numbered 0, after V lost 7 bases and J lost 8 bases. Per the germline V gene, CDR1 is SNHLY and CDR2 is FYNNEI. DNA of the CDR3: TGTGCCAGCAAGCGGGAGGATGAGCAGTTCTTC. Translation: CASKREDEQFF.

The V and J genes are TRBV27 and TRBJ1-3, with TRBD1 as a possible D gene (5 bases). Germline lookup yields CDR1 MNHEY and CDR2 SMNVEV (reference sequence). Trimming took 6 bases from V and 0 from J, leaving 9 bases between them. This CDR3 is built from 14 residues. This chain's CDR3 is CASSPGLSGNTIYF. The CDR3 nucleotides are TGTGCCAGCAGCCCAGGGCTCTCTGGAAACACCATATATTTT.

The CDR3 coding sequence is TGTGCCAGCAGCTTAAGGGGGGGGCGCCGGCAGCCCCAGCATTTT. This translates into CASSLRGGRRQPQHF. The chain combines TRBV7-3 with TRBJ1-5; perhaps TRBD1 as D (6 bases). The CDR3 loop spans 15 amino acids. V was clipped by 1 base and J by 7 bases, with 14 bases between them. In germline, CDR1 is SGHTA, CDR2 FQGTGA.

The chain employs TRBV6-5 and TRBJ1-4; D is perhaps TRBD1 (5 bases). There are 16 residues in the CDR3. V lost 3 bases, J lost 2 bases, and 13 bases lay in between. Germline CDR1 reads MNHEY; CDR2 reads SVGAGI. The CDR3 DNA is TGTGCCAGCAGTTATTGGGGGGAGGGGACTAATGAAAAACTGTTTTTT. Residues: CASSYWGEGTNEKLFF.

This chain links TRBV6-5 with TRBJ2-7; TRBD2 agrees at 11 bases. After removal of 2 bases from V and 5 bases from J, the junction contained 8 bases not matched to a gene. Per the germline V gene, CDR1 is MNHEY and CDR2 is SVGAGI. CDR3 size: 16 residues. CDR3: CASSYRTSGRMNEQYF. For the CDR3, the DNA is TGTGCCAGCAGTTACCGGACTAGCGGGCGAATGAACGAGCAGTACTTC.